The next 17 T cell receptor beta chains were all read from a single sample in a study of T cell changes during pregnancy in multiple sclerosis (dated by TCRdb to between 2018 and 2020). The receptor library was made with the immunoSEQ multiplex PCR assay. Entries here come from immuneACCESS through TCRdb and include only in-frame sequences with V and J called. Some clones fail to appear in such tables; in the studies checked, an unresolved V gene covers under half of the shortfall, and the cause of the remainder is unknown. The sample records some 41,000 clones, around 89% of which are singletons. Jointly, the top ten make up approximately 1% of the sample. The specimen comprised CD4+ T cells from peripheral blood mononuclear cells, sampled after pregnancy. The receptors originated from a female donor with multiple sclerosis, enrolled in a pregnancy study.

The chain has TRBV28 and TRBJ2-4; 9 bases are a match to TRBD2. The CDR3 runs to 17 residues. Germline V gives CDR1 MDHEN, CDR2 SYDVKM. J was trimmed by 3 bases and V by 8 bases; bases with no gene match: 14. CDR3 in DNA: TGTGCCAGCGCCCTAGTGGGGCTAGCGGGGCTCAAAAACATTCAGTACTTC. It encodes CASALVGLAGLKNIQYF.

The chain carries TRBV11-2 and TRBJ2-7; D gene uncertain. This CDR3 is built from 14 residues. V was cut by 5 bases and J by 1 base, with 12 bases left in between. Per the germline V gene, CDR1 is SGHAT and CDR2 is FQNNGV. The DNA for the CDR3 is TGTGCCAGCAGCCCCCGACTGGTTTCCTACGAGCAGTACTTC. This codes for CASSPRLVSYEQYF.

The CDR3 sequence: CASSEEEVDQPQHF. In DNA form, the CDR3 reads TGTGCCAGCAGTGAAGAGGAGGTAGATCAGCCCCAGCATTTT. The J gene is TRBJ1-5, the V gene TRBV2; D is unclear. The CDR3 has 14 amino acids. Germline CDR1 reads SNHLY; CDR2 reads FYNNEI. The ends were cut back, 1 base at V and 5 bases at J, with 9 bases in the middle.

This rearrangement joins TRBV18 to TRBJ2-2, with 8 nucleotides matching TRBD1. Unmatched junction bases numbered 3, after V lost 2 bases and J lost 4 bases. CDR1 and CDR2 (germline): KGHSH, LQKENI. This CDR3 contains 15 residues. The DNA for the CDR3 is TGTGCCAGCTCACCAGGACAGGGAAGCACCGGGGAGCTGTTTTTT. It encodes CASSPGQGSTGELFF.

The CDR3 bases are TGTGCCAGCAGCGCAGTGTACGCTAGCACAGATACGCAGTATTTT. It is translated as CASSAVYASTDTQYF. The chain carries TRBV6-5 and TRBJ2-3; D remains unclear. This CDR3 comprises 15 residues. Germline values: CDR1 MNHEY, CDR2 SVGAGI. With 6 bases removed from V and 0 bases from J, the gap between germline ends came to 13 bases.

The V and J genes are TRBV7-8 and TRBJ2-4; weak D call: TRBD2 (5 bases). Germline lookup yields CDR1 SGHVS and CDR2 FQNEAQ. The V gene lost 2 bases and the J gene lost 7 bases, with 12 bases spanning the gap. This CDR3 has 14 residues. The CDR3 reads CASSLRQRGNIQYF. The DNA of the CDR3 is TGTGCCAGCAGCTTAAGACAACGAGGGAACATTCAGTACTTC.

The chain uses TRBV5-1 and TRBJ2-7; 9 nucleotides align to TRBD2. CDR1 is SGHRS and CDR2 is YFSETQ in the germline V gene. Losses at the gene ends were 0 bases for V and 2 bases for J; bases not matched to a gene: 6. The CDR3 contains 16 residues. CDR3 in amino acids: CASSLDALAGTYEQYF. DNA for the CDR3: TGCGCCAGCAGCTTGGATGCCCTAGCGGGAACCTACGAGCAGTACTTC.

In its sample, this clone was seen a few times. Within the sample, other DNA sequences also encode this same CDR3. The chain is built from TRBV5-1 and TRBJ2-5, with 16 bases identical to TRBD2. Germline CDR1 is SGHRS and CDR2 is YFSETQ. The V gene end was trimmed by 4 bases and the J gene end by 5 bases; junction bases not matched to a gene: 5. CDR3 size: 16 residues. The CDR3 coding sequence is TGCGCCAGCAGCCCGGGACTAGCGGGAGGGCAGGAGACCCAGTACTTC. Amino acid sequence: CASSPGLAGGQETQYF.

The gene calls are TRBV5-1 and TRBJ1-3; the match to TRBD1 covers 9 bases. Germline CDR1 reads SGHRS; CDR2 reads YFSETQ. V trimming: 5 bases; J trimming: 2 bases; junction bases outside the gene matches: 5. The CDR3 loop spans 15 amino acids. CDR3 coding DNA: TGCGCCAGCAGTTGGGACAGGGAAGCTGGAAACACCATATATTTT. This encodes CASSWDREAGNTIYF.

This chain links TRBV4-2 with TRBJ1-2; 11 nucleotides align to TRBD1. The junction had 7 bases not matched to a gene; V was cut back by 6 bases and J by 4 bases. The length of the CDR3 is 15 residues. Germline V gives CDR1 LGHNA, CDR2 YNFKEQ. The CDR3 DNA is TGTGCCAGCAGTTCCGGGACAGGGGGTATCTATGGCTACACCTTC. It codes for CASSSGTGGIYGYTF.

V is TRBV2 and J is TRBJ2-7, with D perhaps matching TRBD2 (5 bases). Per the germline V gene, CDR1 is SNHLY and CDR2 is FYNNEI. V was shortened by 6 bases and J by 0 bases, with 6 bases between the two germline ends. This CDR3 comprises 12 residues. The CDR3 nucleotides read TGTGCCAGCAGCGGGATCTCCTACGAGCAGTACTTC. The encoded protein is CASSGISYEQYF.

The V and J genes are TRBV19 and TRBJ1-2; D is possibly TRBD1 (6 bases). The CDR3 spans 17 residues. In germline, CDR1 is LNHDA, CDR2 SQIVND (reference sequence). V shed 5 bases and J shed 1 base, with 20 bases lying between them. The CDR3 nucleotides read TGTGCCAGTAGTCTAAGCCAGGGGACGCTTGGTAACTATGGCTACACCTTC. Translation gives CASSLSQGTLGNYGYTF.

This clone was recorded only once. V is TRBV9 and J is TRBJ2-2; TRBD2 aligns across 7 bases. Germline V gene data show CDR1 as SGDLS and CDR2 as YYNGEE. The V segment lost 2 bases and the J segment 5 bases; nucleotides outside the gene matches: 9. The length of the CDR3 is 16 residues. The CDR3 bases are TGTGCCAGCAGCGTGTGGGCGGGAGATTTTACCGGGGAGCTGTTTTTT. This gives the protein CASSVWAGDFTGELFF.

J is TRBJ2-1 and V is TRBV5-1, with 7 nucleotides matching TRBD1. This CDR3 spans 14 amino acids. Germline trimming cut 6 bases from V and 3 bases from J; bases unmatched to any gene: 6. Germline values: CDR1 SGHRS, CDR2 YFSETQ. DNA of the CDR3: TGCGCCAGCAAACACAGGGGTGACTACAATGAGCAGTTCTTC. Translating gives CASKHRGDYNEQFF.

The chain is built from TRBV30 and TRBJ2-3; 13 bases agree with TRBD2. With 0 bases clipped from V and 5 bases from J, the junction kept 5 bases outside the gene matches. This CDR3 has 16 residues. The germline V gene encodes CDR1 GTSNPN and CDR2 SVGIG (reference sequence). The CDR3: CAWSVLAGGPGDTQYF. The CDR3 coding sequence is TGTGCCTGGAGTGTACTAGCGGGAGGGCCTGGAGATACGCAGTATTTT.

The CDR3 loop reads CASSDGTSEYNEQFF. Written as DNA, the CDR3 is TGTGCCAGCAGTGACGGGACTAGCGAGTACAATGAGCAGTTCTTC. This sequence joins TRBV6-4 and TRBJ2-1; 10 nucleotides align to TRBD2. V lost 2 bases to trimming and J lost 4 bases; unmatched junction nucleotides: 2. CDR3 length equals 15 residues. Per the germline V gene, CDR1 is MRHNA and CDR2 is SNTAGT.

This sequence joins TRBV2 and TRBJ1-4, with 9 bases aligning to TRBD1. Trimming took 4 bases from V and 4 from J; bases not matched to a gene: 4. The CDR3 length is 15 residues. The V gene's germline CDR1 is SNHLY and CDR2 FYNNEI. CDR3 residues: CASSVAGQGNEKLFF. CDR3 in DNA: TGTGCCAGCAGTGTCGCGGGACAGGGTAATGAAAAACTGTTTTTT.